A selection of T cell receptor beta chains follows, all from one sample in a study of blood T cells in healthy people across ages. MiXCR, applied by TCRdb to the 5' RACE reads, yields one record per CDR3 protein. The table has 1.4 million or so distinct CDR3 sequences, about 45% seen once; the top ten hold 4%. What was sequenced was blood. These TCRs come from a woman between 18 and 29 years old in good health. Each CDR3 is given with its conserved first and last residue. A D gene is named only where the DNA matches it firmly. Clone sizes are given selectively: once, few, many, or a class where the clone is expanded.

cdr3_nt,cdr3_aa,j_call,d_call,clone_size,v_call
TGTGCCAGCAGTTACGGGCCTTCCCCCGATATGCGGTATTTT,CASSYGPSPDMRYF,TRBJ2-3,NA,NA,TRBV6-6
TGTGCCAGCAGCCCTCGGGACGTCTATCAGCCCCAGCATTTT,CASSPRDVYQPQHF,TRBJ1-5,NA,NA,TRBV7-9
TGTGCCAGTAGCTTCCAGGGTGAGGAGCTGTTTTTT,CASSFQGEELFF,TRBJ2-2,NA,NA,TRBV7-9
TGTGCCAGCAGCACCGGACAGGGACCAAAAACTAACACTGAAGCTTTCTTT,CASSTGQGPKTNTEAFF,TRBJ1-1,TRBD1,NA,TRBV2
TGTGCCAGCAGACCTCAAGGGACAGCCACCGCCTACGAGCAGTACTTC,CASRPQGTATAYEQYF,TRBJ2-7,TRBD1,NA,TRBV28
TGTGCCAGCAGTTACGCCCGTGCAGCGGGAGCCTACAATGAGCAGTTCTTC,CASSYARAAGAYNEQFF,TRBJ2-1,TRBD2,NA,TRBV6-5
TGTGCCAGCAGTTATCCCAGGGCCGGTCAGCCCCAGCATTTT,CASSYPRAGQPQHF,TRBJ1-5,NA,NA,TRBV6-6
TGTGCCAGCGGGCTCGGGGTTGGGGCCTACAATGAGCAGTTCTTC,CASGLGVGAYNEQFF,TRBJ2-1,NA,few,TRBV27
TGTGCCAGCAACCTGGCGGCGGGCGGGAGAAACGAGCAGTACTTC,CASNLAAGGRNEQYF,TRBJ2-7,TRBD2,NA,TRBV3-1
TGTGCCAGTAGTATGGAAGCGGGAATCTCCTACAATGAGCAGTTCTTC,CASSMEAGISYNEQFF,TRBJ2-1,TRBD2,NA,TRBV19
TGTGCCACCGGAGTAGCGGGAGTGACAGATACGCAGTATTTT,CATGVAGVTDTQYF,TRBJ2-3,TRBD2,NA,TRBV24-1
TGTGCCACCAGTGACGACAAACTAGACCTGAATACGCAGTATTTT,CATSDDKLDLNTQYF,TRBJ2-3,NA,NA,TRBV24-1
TGTGCCAGCAGCTTAGTACCTGGCCCTGGGGCCAACGTCCTGACTTTC,CASSLVPGPGANVLTF,TRBJ2-6,NA,once,TRBV7-8
TGTGCCAGCAGCTTAATGCCAGCGGGGGGTCCCACAGATACGCAGTATTTT,CASSLMPAGGPTDTQYF,TRBJ2-3,TRBD2,once,TRBV7-3
TGTGCCACGGGCGATGGAAACACCATATATTTT,CATGDGNTIYF,TRBJ1-3,NA,few,TRBV6-6
TGTGCCAGCAGTTACTCTCACGTCCCGGGGGTAATCACAGATACGCAGTATTTT,CASSYSHVPGVITDTQYF,TRBJ2-3,NA,NA,TRBV6-2/TRBV6-3
TGTGCCAGCTCACCACCGTCCCAGCAAGAGACCCAGTACTTC,CASSPPSQQETQYF,TRBJ2-5,NA,few,TRBV18
TGTGCCAGCAGTTACGCCATCCAGGGTGGGAATTCACCCCTCCACTTT,CASSYAIQGGNSPLHF,TRBJ1-6,NA,NA,TRBV6-6
TGTGCCAGCAGTTACGGGGGAGTCAATGAGCAGTTCTTC,CASSYGGVNEQFF,TRBJ2-1,NA,few,TRBV6-5
TGCAGTGCTACCCTTCAGACAGGGGATCAGCCCCAGCATTTT,CSATLQTGDQPQHF,TRBJ1-5,TRBD1,NA,TRBV20-1
TGTACCAGCAGCCAAACTAGAAGTCGGACCGGGGAGCTGTTTTTT,CTSSQTRSRTGELFF,TRBJ2-2,NA,NA,TRBV7-2
TGTGCCAGCATCCGCCTCGGACAGGGCGACGAGCAGTACTTC,CASIRLGQGDEQYF,TRBJ2-7,TRBD1,NA,TRBV7-9
TGCAGCGTGACCGGGGGATCAACGTACAATGAGCAGTTCTTC,CSVTGGSTYNEQFF,TRBJ2-1,NA,NA,TRBV29-1
TGTGCCAGCGGCGGGGCTAGCGGGACTAAAGCCTACGAGCAGTACTTC,CASGGASGTKAYEQYF,TRBJ2-7,TRBD2,NA,TRBV9
TGTGCCAGCAGCTCGAGTAGCGGGAGGGGTCAGACCCAGTACTTC,CASSSSSGRGQTQYF,TRBJ2-5,TRBD2,few,TRBV7-2
TGCAGTGCTCCGATGGGGCAGGGGATCTACGAGCAGTACTTC,CSAPMGQGIYEQYF,TRBJ2-7,NA,NA,TRBV20-1
TGTGCCAGCAGCTTAGGCAGAGCCTCGAATTCACCCCTCCACTTT,CASSLGRASNSPLHF,TRBJ1-6,NA,few,TRBV7-9
TGCAGCGGCCCCCTGGGGGGGACCCAGTACTTC,CSGPLGGTQYF,TRBJ2-5,NA,NA,TRBV29-1
TGTGCCAGCAGGTACTCCGGGACAGGGATCACAGATACGCAGTATTTT,CASRYSGTGITDTQYF,TRBJ2-3,TRBD1,NA,TRBV7-2
TGTGCCAGCAGTGCCCGGACGGCCAGTCCTTATAATTCACCCCTCCACTTT,CASSARTASPYNSPLHF,TRBJ1-6,NA,NA,TRBV6-1
TGTGCCACCAGTGATTCAACTAGCGACTCCCAGGCCGATGAGCAGTTCTTC,CATSDSTSDSQADEQFF,TRBJ2-1,TRBD2,few,TRBV24-1
TGCAGTGCTAGTCTTATTGGGGAATCAGGGGAAAAACTGTTTTTT,CSASLIGESGEKLFF,TRBJ1-4,NA,few,TRBV20-1
TGTGCCAGCAGTTTCTTGGACAGACGCTCCTACGAGCAGTACTTC,CASSFLDRRSYEQYF,TRBJ2-7,NA,NA,TRBV27
TGTGCCAGCAGTGAACTGGTCGGGGGCTACGAGCAGTACTTC,CASSELVGGYEQYF,TRBJ2-7,NA,many,TRBV27
TGTGCCAGCACCTGGGGCTCCCAGGGGTATGGCTACACCTTC,CASTWGSQGYGYTF,TRBJ1-2,NA,NA,TRBV12-3/TRBV12-4
TGTGCCACCAGTGACCCGACTAGCGGGGGGACCTCAGGGGAGCTGTTTTTT,CATSDPTSGGTSGELFF,TRBJ2-2,TRBD2,NA,TRBV24-1
TGCGCCAGCAGCCTAATGACAGGGGGTCAGCCCCAGCATTTT,CASSLMTGGQPQHF,TRBJ1-5,TRBD1,few,TRBV4-1
TGTGCCAGCAGCTTAGGGACTTACGTCACAGATACGCAGTATTTT,CASSLGTYVTDTQYF,TRBJ2-3,NA,NA,TRBV7-9
TGTGCCAGCAGTGCCTATGAAAAACTGTTTTTT,CASSAYEKLFF,TRBJ1-4,NA,NA,TRBV2
TGTGCCACCAGCAGCGGGCATACGCAGTATTTT,CATSSGHTQYF,TRBJ2-3,NA,many,TRBV15
TGTGCCAGCAGCGTCCGCGGACTAGCCTCCTCCTACAATGAGCAGTTCTTC,CASSVRGLASSYNEQFF,TRBJ2-1,TRBD2,NA,TRBV9
TGCGCCAGCAGCCAAGTAGGGCGGGAAAGCACAGATACGCAGTATTTT,CASSQVGRESTDTQYF,TRBJ2-3,NA,NA,TRBV4-1